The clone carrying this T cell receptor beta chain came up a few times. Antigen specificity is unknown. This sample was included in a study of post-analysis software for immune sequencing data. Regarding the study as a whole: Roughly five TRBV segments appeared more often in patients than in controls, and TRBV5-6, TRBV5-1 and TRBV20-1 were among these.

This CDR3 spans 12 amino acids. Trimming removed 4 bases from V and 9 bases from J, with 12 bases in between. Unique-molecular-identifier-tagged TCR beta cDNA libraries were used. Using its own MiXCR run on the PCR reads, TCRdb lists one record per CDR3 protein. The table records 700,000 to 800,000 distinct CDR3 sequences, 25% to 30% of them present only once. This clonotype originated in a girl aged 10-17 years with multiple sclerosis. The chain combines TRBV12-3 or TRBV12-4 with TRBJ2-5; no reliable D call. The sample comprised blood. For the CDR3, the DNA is TGTGCCAGCAGTTCGCAGCCTAGTTCCCAGTACTTC. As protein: CASSSQPSSQYF.